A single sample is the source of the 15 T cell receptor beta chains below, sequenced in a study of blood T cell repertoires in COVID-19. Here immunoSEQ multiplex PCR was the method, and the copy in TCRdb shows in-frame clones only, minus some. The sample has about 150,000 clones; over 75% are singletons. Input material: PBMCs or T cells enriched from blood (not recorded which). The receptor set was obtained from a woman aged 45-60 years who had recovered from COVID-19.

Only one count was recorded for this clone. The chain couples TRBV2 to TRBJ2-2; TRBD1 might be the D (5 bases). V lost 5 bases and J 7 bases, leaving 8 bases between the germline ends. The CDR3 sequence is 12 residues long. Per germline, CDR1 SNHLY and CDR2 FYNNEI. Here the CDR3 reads CASSLGVGELFF. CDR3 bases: TGTGCCAGCAGTCTAGGGGTCGGGGAGCTGTTTTTT.

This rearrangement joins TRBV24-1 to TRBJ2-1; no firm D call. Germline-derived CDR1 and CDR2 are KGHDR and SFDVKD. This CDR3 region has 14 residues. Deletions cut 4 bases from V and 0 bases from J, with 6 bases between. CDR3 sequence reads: CATSDVSSYNEQFF. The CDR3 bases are TGTGCCACCAGTGACGTCAGCTCCTACAATGAGCAGTTCTTC.

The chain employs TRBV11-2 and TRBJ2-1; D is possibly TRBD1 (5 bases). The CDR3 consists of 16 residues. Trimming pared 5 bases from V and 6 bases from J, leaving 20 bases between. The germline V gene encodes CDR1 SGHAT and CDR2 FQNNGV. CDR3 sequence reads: CASSPLITRVSNEQFF. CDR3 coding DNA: TGTGCCAGCAGCCCGCTTATAACCAGGGTCAGCAATGAGCAGTTCTTC.

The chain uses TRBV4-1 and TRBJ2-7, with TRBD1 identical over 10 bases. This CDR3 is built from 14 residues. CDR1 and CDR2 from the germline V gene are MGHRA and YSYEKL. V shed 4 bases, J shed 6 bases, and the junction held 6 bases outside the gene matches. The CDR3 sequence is CASSLYDRGREQYF. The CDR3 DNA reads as TGCGCCAGCAGCCTTTATGACAGGGGGCGCGAGCAGTACTTC.

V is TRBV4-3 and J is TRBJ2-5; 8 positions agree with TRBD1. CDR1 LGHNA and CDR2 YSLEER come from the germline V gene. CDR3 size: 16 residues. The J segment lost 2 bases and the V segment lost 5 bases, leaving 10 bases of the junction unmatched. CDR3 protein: CASSEGRTGGQETQYF. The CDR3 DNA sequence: TGCGCCAGCAGCGAAGGGCGTACAGGGGGGCAAGAGACCCAGTACTTC.

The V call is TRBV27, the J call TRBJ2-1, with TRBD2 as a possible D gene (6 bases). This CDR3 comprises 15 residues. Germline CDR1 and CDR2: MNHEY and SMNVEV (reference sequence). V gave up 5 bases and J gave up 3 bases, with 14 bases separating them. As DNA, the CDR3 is TGTGCCAGCAGTGGCTGGGGGGACGGCTACAATGAGCAGTTCTTC. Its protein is CASSGWGDGYNEQFF.

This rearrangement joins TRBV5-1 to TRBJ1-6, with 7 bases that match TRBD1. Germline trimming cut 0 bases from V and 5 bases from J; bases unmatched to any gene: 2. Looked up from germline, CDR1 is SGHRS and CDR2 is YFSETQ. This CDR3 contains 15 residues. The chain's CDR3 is CASSLGDSHNSPLHF. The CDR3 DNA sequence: TGCGCCAGCAGCTTGGGGGACAGCCATAATTCACCCCTCCACTTT. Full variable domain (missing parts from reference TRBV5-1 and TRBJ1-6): KAGVTQTPRYLIKTRGQQVTLSCSPISGHRSVSWYQQTPGQGLQFLFEYFSETQRNKGNFPGRFSGRQFSNSRSEMNVSTLELGDSALYLCASSLGDSHNSPLHFGNGTRLTVT.

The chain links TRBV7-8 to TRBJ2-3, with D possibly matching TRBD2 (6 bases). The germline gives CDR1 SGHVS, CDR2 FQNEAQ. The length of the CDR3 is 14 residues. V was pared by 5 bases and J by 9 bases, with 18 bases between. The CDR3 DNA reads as TGTGCCAGCAGCCCCAGACGGGAGCAGCGCACGCAGTATTTT. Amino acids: CASSPRREQRTQYF.

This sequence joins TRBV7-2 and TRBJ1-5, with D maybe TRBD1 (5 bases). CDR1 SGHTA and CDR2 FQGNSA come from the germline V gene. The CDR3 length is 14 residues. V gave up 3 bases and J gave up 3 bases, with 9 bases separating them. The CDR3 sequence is CASSFGHLNQPQHF. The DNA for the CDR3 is TGTGCCAGCAGCTTCGGACACCTCAATCAGCCCCAGCATTTT. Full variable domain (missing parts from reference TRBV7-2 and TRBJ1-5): GAGVSQSPSNKVTEKGKDVELRCDPISGHTALYWYRQSLGQGLEFLIYFQGNSAPDKSGLPSDRFSAERTGGSVSTLTIQRTQQEDSAVYLCASSFGHLNQPQHFGDGTRLSIL.

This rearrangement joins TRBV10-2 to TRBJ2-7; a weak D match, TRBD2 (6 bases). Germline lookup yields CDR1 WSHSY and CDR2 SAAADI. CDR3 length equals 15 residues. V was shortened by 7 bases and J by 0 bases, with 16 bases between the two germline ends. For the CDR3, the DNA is TGCGCCAGCATGGCGGGACGCCTCACCTCCTACGAGCAGTACTTC. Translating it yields CASMAGRLTSYEQYF.

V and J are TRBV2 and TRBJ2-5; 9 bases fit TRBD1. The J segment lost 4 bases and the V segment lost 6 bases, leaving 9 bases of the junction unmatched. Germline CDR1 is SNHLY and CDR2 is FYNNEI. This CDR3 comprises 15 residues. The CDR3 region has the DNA TGTGCCAGCAGGGAACAGGGGGCAACCCCAGAGACCCAGTACTTC. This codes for CASREQGATPETQYF. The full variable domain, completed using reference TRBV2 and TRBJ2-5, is EPEVTQTPSHQVTQMGQEVILRCVPISNHLYFYWYRQILGQKVEFLVSFYNNEISEKSEIFDDQFSVERPDGSNFTLKIRSTKLEDSAMYFCASREQGATPETQYFGPGTRLLVL.

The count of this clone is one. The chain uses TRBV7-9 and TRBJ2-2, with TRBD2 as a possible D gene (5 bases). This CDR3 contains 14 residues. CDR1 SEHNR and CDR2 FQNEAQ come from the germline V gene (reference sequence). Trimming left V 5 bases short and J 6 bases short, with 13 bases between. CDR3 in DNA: TGTGCCAGCAGCCAGACCGCGGGTCCCGGGGAGCTGTTTTTT. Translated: CASSQTAGPGELFF.

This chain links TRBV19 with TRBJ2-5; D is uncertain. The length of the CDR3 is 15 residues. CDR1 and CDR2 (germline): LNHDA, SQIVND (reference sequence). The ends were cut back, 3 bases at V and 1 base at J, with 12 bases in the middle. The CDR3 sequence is CASSIGTRLQETQYF. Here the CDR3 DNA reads TGTGCCAGTAGTATCGGTACCAGACTCCAAGAGACCCAGTACTTC.

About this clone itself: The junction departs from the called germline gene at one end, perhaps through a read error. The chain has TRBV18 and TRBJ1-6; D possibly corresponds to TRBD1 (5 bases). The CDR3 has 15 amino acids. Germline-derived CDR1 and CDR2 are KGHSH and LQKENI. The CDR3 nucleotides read TGTGCCAGCTCACCACCGGGGCAGACCAATTCATCCCTCCACTTT. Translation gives CASSPPGQTNSSLHF.

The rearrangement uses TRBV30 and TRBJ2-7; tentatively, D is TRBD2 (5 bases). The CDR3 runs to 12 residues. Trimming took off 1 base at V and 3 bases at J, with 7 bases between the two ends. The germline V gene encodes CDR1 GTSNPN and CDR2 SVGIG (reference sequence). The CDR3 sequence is CAWSGSVYEQYF. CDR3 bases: TGTGCCTGGAGTGGTAGCGTCTACGAGCAGTACTTC.